The 25 T cell receptor beta chains presented below share a single source sample, sequenced in a study of blood T cell repertoires in COVID-19. The data were produced by immunoSEQ multiplex PCR, yet TCRdb's version contains in-frame clones alone and is incomplete. This sample yields approximately 200,000 clones, of which approximately 80% are seen a single time; about 10% belongs to the top ten. The material sequenced was PBMCs or T cells enriched from blood (not recorded which). The receptors originated from a man aged 40-55 years who had recovered from COVID-19.

As to this clone: Additional DNA sequences in this sample encode the identical CDR3. The rearrangement joins TRBV5-1 to TRBJ2-5; 7 nucleotides agree with TRBD1. Losses at the gene ends were 0 bases for V and 5 bases for J; bases not matched to a gene: 4. This CDR3 spans 14 amino acids. Germline CDR1 is SGHRS and CDR2 is YFSETQ. CDR3 loop: CASSLGQGRETQYF. In DNA form, the CDR3 reads TGCGCCAGCAGCTTGGGACAGGGTAGGGAGACCCAGTACTTC.

The V gene is TRBV9, the J gene TRBJ2-1, with D perhaps matching TRBD2 (5 bases). This CDR3 is 14 amino acids long. Trimming pared 0 bases from V and 5 bases from J, leaving 9 bases between. CDR1 SGDLS and CDR2 YYNGEE come from the germline V gene. CDR3 region: CASSVAHGNNEQFF. CDR3 sequence (DNA): TGTGCCAGCAGCGTAGCTCACGGGAACAATGAGCAGTTCTTC.

This chain uses TRBV27 with TRBJ1-1, with TRBD1 as a possible D gene (5 bases). V was clipped by 4 bases and J by 11 bases, with 17 bases between them. CDR3 length: 13 residues. The germline V gene encodes CDR1 MNHEY and CDR2 SMNVEV (reference sequence). CDR3 bases: TGTGCCAGCAGTTCAACACGACAGTTCACGGCTTTCTTT. Protein sequence: CASSSTRQFTAFF.

The V call is TRBV24-1, the J call TRBJ2-1; D gene uncertain. V was cut by 4 bases and J by 3 bases, with 9 bases left in between. The CDR3 extends over 14 amino acids. CDR1 and CDR2 from the germline V gene are KGHDR and SFDVKD. DNA for the CDR3: TGTGCCACCAGTGACCAGGCTCGCTACAATGAGCAGTTCTTC. This gives the protein CATSDQARYNEQFF.

The V and J genes are TRBV7-8 and TRBJ2-7; D ambiguous. CDR1 and CDR2 (germline): SGHVS, FQNEAQ. The CDR3 is 13 amino acids. Trimming pared 5 bases from V and 0 bases from J, leaving 8 bases between. As DNA, the CDR3 is TGTGCCAGCAGCACACAGAGCTCCTACGAGCAGTACGTC. Protein sequence: CASSTQSSYEQYV.

This chain joins TRBV6-2 or TRBV6-3 and TRBJ2-7, with 7 bases lining up with TRBD1. The CDR3 runs 15 residues. The germline gives CDR1 MNHEY, CDR2 SVGEGT. V shed 3 bases and J 3 bases; nucleotides not matched to a gene: 8. The CDR3 is CASSYTRTGGYEQYV. Here the CDR3 DNA reads TGTGCCAGCAGTTATACTAGGACAGGAGGCTACGAGCAGTACGTC.

The genes are TRBV3-1 (or the pseudogene TRBV3-2) and TRBJ1-1; D unresolved. Trimming stripped 6 bases from V and 5 bases from J, with 10 bases between. The V gene's germline CDR1 is LGHDT and CDR2 YNNKEL (reference sequence). CDR3 length equals 12 residues. CDR3 bases: TGTGCCAGCAGGGCGTCGGGAACTGAAGCTTTCTTT. Its protein is CASRASGTEAFF.

There are a few counts of this clone. The V gene is TRBV18, the J gene TRBJ1-4, with D unclear. V lost 0 bases and J 7 bases, leaving 12 bases between the germline ends. CDR1 is KGHSH, CDR2 LQKENI, per germline. The CDR3 has 15 residues. In nucleotides, the CDR3 is TGTGCCAGCTCACCACCGATCAAGATGAGTGAAAAACTGTTTTTT. Its translation: CASSPPIKMSEKLFF.

This clone was counted once. This chain joins TRBV18 and TRBJ1-1; TRBD1 aligns across 7 bases. V shed 2 bases, J shed 0 bases, and the junction held 9 bases outside the gene matches. The CDR3 length is 17 residues. CDR1 is KGHSH, CDR2 LQKENI, per germline. CDR3 coding DNA: TGTGCCAGCTCACCATGGGGTACAGGGGACCTGAACACTGAAGCTTTCTTT. This sequence encodes CASSPWGTGDLNTEAFF.

This rearrangement joins TRBV5-1 to TRBJ1-1, with a tentative D call TRBD1 (6 bases). V gave up 6 bases and J gave up 7 bases, with 25 bases separating them. Germline loops: CDR1 SGHRS, CDR2 YFSETQ. This CDR3 region has 16 residues. CDR3 sequence reads: CASIEPGRGAVGEAFF. The CDR3 coding sequence is TGCGCCAGCATTGAGCCCGGGCGGGGGGCAGTAGGTGAAGCTTTCTTT.

The chain combines TRBV5-5 with TRBJ1-6; 8 bases are shared with TRBD1. Germline V lookup: CDR1 SGHKS, CDR2 YYEKEE (reference sequence). The CDR3 is 16 residues long. Unmatched junction bases numbered 6, after V lost 3 bases and J lost 4 bases. CDR3 loop: CASSSDREGYNSPLHF. The CDR3 DNA follows: TGTGCCAGCAGCTCGGACAGGGAGGGGTATAATTCACCCCTCCACTTT.

The rearrangement uses TRBV19 and TRBJ2-3; a weak D match, TRBD1 (6 bases). CDR3 length: 14 amino acids. The germline gives CDR1 LNHDA, CDR2 SQIVND (reference sequence). V was shortened by 5 bases and J by 4 bases, with 13 bases between the two germline ends. The chain's CDR3 is CASSPSRGSDTQYF. CDR3 DNA sequence: TGTGCCAGTAGTCCTTCCAGGGGCTCAGATACGCAGTATTTT.

The chain combines TRBV20-1 with TRBJ2-1; no clear D. This CDR3 has 14 amino acids. Trimming removed 6 bases at V and 0 bases at J, with 12 bases between. Germline-derived CDR1 and CDR2 are DFQATT and SNEGSKA (reference sequence). The CDR3 loop is CSASRFSSYNEQFF. CDR3 sequence (DNA): TGCAGTGCAAGTCGCTTTAGCTCCTACAATGAGCAGTTCTTC.

J is TRBJ1-1 and V is TRBV4-3; D not resolved. The V end lost 0 bases, the J end lost 2 bases, and 10 bases lay between the germline ends. Per germline, CDR1 LGHNA and CDR2 YSLEER. The CDR3 contains 15 residues. The CDR3 protein is CASSQDLNTNTEAFF. The CDR3 DNA reads as TGCGCCAGCAGCCAAGATTTAAACACCAACACTGAAGCTTTCTTT.

This rearrangement joins TRBV5-1 to TRBJ2-5; TRBD2 is a possible D gene (5 bases). The CDR3 runs 14 residues. The V end lost 0 bases, the J end lost 5 bases, and 11 bases lay between the germline ends. Germline CDR1 reads SGHRS; CDR2 reads YFSETQ. CDR3 in amino acids: CASSLDRPGETQYF. The CDR3 DNA reads TGCGCCAGCAGCTTGGATCGTCCGGGGGAGACCCAGTACTTC.

The rearrangement joins TRBV2 to TRBJ1-3; D may be TRBD1 (6 bases). Trimming stripped 6 bases from V and 0 bases from J, with 15 bases between. The germline V gene encodes CDR1 SNHLY and CDR2 FYNNEI. The CDR3 loop spans 16 amino acids. CDR3 amino acids: CASSLQGPASGNTIYF. In nucleotides, the CDR3 is TGTGCCAGCAGCTTACAGGGTCCAGCCTCTGGAAACACCATATATTTT. Supplemented by reference TRBV2 and TRBJ1-3, the full variable domain reads EPEVTQTPSHQVTQMGQEVILRCVPISNHLYFYWYRQILGQKVEFLVSFYNNEISEKSEIFDDQFSVERPDGSNFTLKIRSTKLEDSAMYFCASSLQGPASGNTIYFGEGSWLTVV.

At least ten counts were recorded for this clone. The V call is TRBV9, the J call TRBJ1-2; TRBD1 aligns across 9 bases. The CDR3 sequence is 16 residues long. The germline V gene has CDR1 SGDLS and CDR2 YYNGEE. The V segment lost 3 bases and the J segment 4 bases; nucleotides outside the gene matches: 10. The CDR3 nucleotides are TGTGCCAGCAGCGAGGGGGACAGGGCCGTCTTCTATGGCTACACCTTC. Translating gives CASSEGDRAVFYGYTF. Drawing the rest from reference TRBV9 and TRBJ1-2, the complete variable domain is DSGVTQTPKHLITATGQRVTLRCSPRSGDLSVYWYQQSLDQGLQFLIQYYNGEERAKGNILERFSAQQFPDLHSELNLSSLELGDSALYFCASSEGDRAVFYGYTFGSGTRLTVV.

V and J are TRBV6-6 and TRBJ2-7, with 11 bases aligning to TRBD1. Trimming at V came to 7 bases and at J to 7 bases, leaving 3 bases not matched to a gene. Per germline, CDR1 MNHNY and CDR2 SVGAGI (reference sequence). The CDR3 length is 12 residues. DNA for the CDR3: TGTGCCAGCAAGGGACAGGGGGGTGAGCAGTACGTC. This encodes CASKGQGGEQYV.

The chain combines TRBV5-6 with TRBJ1-1, with TRBD1 identical over 7 bases. In germline, CDR1 is SGHDT, CDR2 YYEEEE. The CDR3 is 15 amino acids. V shed 0 bases and J 1 base; nucleotides not matched to a gene: 3. The CDR3 sequence: CASSLARQGNTEAFF. The DNA of the CDR3 is TGTGCCAGCAGCTTGGCCAGACAGGGGAACACTGAAGCTTTCTTT.

The J gene is TRBJ1-1, the V gene TRBV5-6; TRBD1 matches 9 bases. CDR1 is SGHDT and CDR2 is YYEEEE in the germline V gene. The V segment lost 4 bases and the J segment 12 bases; nucleotides outside the gene matches: 7. This CDR3 is 12 amino acids long. CDR3 nucleotides: TGTGCCAGCAGCCCGGGACAGGGAGGGACTTTCTTT. Its translation is CASSPGQGGTFF.

The chain joins TRBV7-3 to TRBJ1-1; possible D gene TRBD1, 5 bases. Germline V gives CDR1 SGHTA, CDR2 FQGTGA. The V end lost 0 bases, the J end lost 3 bases, and 8 bases lay between the germline ends. This CDR3 is built from 14 residues. This chain's CDR3 is CASSLTARDTEAFF. The CDR3 nucleotides are TGTGCCAGCAGCTTAACCGCCAGGGACACTGAAGCTTTCTTT.

V and J are TRBV6-2 or TRBV6-3 and TRBJ2-5, with a possible D match to TRBD1 (6 bases). Trimming pared 2 bases from V and 2 bases from J, leaving 9 bases between. The CDR3 has 14 amino acids. Looked up from germline, CDR1 is MNHEY and CDR2 is SVGEGT. CDR3 bases: TGTGCCAGCAGTTACGGACAGCCTCAAGAGACCCAGTACTTC. This gives the protein CASSYGQPQETQYF.

The rearrangement joins TRBV11-3 to TRBJ2-1; D is perhaps TRBD2 (5 bases). V was cut by 1 base and J by 6 bases, with 10 bases left in between. Per the germline V gene, CDR1 is SGHNT and CDR2 is YENEEA. The CDR3 loop spans 14 amino acids. The CDR3 coding sequence is TGTGCCAGCAGCTTAGGCTCCGAGGGCAATGAGCAGTTCTTC. Translation: CASSLGSEGNEQFF.

The chain joins TRBV18 to TRBJ2-3, with 10 bases matching TRBD2. V lost 6 bases to trimming and J lost 6 bases; unmatched junction nucleotides: 9. From germline, CDR1 is KGHSH and CDR2 LQKENI. The length of the CDR3 is 15 residues. The CDR3 DNA is TGTGCCAGCTCCCCTCTAGCGGGAGATCCGGATACGCAGTATTTT. Its translation is CASSPLAGDPDTQYF.

There are a few counts of this clone. The rearrangement uses TRBV15 and TRBJ1-2; D gene ambiguous. The V end was cut by 2 bases, the J end by 6 bases, with 7 bases between. Germline V lookup: CDR1 LNHNV, CDR2 YYDKDF (reference sequence). The CDR3 runs to 12 residues. The CDR3, as DNA: TGTGCCACCAGCAGAAACAGAGATGGCTACACCTTC. Translation gives CATSRNRDGYTF.